Shown below are 14 T cell receptor beta chains from a single sample sequenced in a study of post-analysis software for immune sequencing data. Whole-study results and caveats: With TRBV5-6, TRBV5-1 and TRBV20-1 included, five TRBV segments were more frequent in patients than in controls.

Researchers reported that TCR beta cDNA libraries carried unique molecular identifiers. Using its own MiXCR run on the PCR reads, TCRdb lists one record per CDR3 protein. The sample includes approximately 570,000 distinct CDR3 sequences, about 40% of them seen just once. No cognate antigen is known for these TCRs. The sequenced material came from blood. The receptor set was obtained from a girl under 18 with multiple sclerosis.

This clonotype was found a few times. V is TRBV10-2 and J is TRBJ2-5; TRBD1 is a possible D gene (5 bases). The assigned J gene may be wrong: the sequence end matches TRBJ2-7 better. CDR1 and CDR2 from the germline V gene are WSHSY and SAAADI. CDR3 size: 12 residues. The CDR3 loop reads CASSPGFYEQYF. Here the CDR3 DNA reads TGCGCCAGCAGTCCAGGGTTCTACGAGCAGTACTTC.

This clonotype was recorded once. DNA for the CDR3: TGTGCCAGCAGCTTAGCGGCCAGTCAGGATTCACCCCTCCACTTT. Protein sequence: CASSLAASQDSPLHF. This chain uses TRBV13 with TRBJ1-6; no clear D. The germline CDR1 and CDR2 sequences are PRHDT and FYEKMQ (reference sequence). Deletions cut 1 base from V and 8 bases from J, with 12 bases between. This CDR3 is 15 amino acids long.

V usage is TRBV5-4 and J usage is TRBJ2-3; a possible D gene is TRBD1 (5 bases). V lost 0 bases, J lost 2 bases, and 13 bases lay in between. Germline CDR1 reads SGHNT; CDR2 reads YYREEE (reference sequence). CDR3 length: 16 amino acids. As DNA, the CDR3 is TGTGCCAGCAGCTTGGACGGCAGGGCCATCACAGATACGCAGTATTTT. Translated, it gives CASSLDGRAITDTQYF.

The chain recombines TRBV20-1 with TRBJ2-7; D call uncertain. The CDR3 spans 15 residues. CDR1 and CDR2 (germline): DFQATT, SNEGSKA (reference sequence). Trimming left V 0 bases short and J 4 bases short, with 16 bases between. The CDR3 sequence is CSARENPVAAYEQYF. The CDR3 nucleotides are TGCAGTGCTAGAGAGAATCCAGTGGCGGCTTACGAGCAGTACTTC.

This clonotype was detected ten times or more. The chain joins TRBV29-1 to TRBJ2-7; D ambiguous. V shed 0 bases and J shed 2 bases, with 14 bases lying between them. The CDR3 has 15 amino acids. The germline V gene encodes CDR1 SQVTM and CDR2 ANQGSEA. The CDR3 reads CSVEDPGPLTYEQYF. The CDR3 nucleotides are TGCAGCGTTGAAGATCCCGGGCCCTTGACCTACGAGCAGTACTTC.

This clonotype turned up a few times. The V call is TRBV12-3 or TRBV12-4, the J call TRBJ2-7, with a tentative D call TRBD1 (5 bases). V was shortened by 4 bases and J by 4 bases, with 17 bases between the two germline ends. The CDR3 is 15 residues long. CDR3 in amino acids: CASSSVPQGGYEQYF. The DNA of the CDR3 is TGTGCCAGCAGTTCTGTCCCCCAGGGCGGATACGAGCAGTACTTC.

The chain carries TRBV12-3 or TRBV12-4 and TRBJ1-2; D perhaps matches TRBD1 (5 bases). Trimming removed 3 bases from V and 6 bases from J, with 17 bases in between. CDR3 length equals 15 residues. The chain's CDR3 is CASSFGQGSLDGYTF. CDR3 coding DNA: TGTGCCAGCAGTTTCGGGCAGGGCTCGTTGGATGGCTACACCTTC.

This chain joins TRBV12-3 or TRBV12-4 and TRBJ2-1; no firm D call. The CDR3 contains 15 residues. V lost 3 bases, J lost 3 bases, and 12 bases lay in between. CDR3: CASSFAESDYNEQFF. As DNA, the CDR3 is TGTGCCAGCAGTTTTGCGGAGTCAGACTACAATGAGCAGTTCTTC.

This clonotype has at least ten counts. This rearrangement joins TRBV4-2 to TRBJ2-2, with D hard to call. Germline CDR1 is LGHNA and CDR2 is YNFKEQ. Trimming removed 0 bases at V and 1 base at J, with 6 bases between. This CDR3 has 15 amino acids. CDR3 bases: TGTGCCAGCAGCCAAGAAATGGGGAACACCGGGGAGCTGTTTTTT. Its translation: CASSQEMGNTGELFF.

This clonotype was recorded a few times. This sequence joins TRBV12-3 or TRBV12-4 and TRBJ2-5; possible D gene TRBD2, 7 bases. Trimming shortened V by 6 bases and J by 4 bases, and 15 bases separated the two germline ends. The CDR3 is 14 residues long. The CDR3 sequence: CASRDKGGGETQYF. Written as DNA, the CDR3 is TGTGCCAGCAGAGACAAGGGGGGGGGAGAGACCCAGTACTTC.

This rearrangement joins TRBV12-3 or TRBV12-4 to TRBJ2-2; D is perhaps TRBD2 (6 bases). CDR3 length equals 15 residues. Trimming left V 7 bases short and J 6 bases short, with 18 bases between. The CDR3 protein is CASTPGPGEAGELFF. Here the CDR3 DNA reads TGTGCCAGCACCCCTGGGCCCGGGGAGGCCGGGGAGCTGTTTTTT.

A few counts support this clonotype. V gene TRBV12-3 or TRBV12-4 combines with J gene TRBJ2-7; D is ambiguous. V shed 6 bases and J shed 3 bases, with 12 bases lying between them. The CDR3 runs to 13 residues. The CDR3 bases are TGTGCCAGCAGGACGACGGCCCACTACGAGCAGTACTTC. It translates to CASRTTAHYEQYF.

This clonotype was seen more than once but under ten times. The chain recombines TRBV29-1 with TRBJ2-3, with no clear D. The CDR3 is 13 residues long. Germline V gene sequence: CDR1 SQVTM, CDR2 ANQGSEA. The germline V and J ends were trimmed by 0 bases and 2 bases, with 6 bases remaining between them. The CDR3 protein is CSVEDATTDTQYF. CDR3 DNA sequence: TGCAGCGTTGAAGATGCTACCACAGATACGCAGTATTTT.

This clonotype has at least ten counts. CDR3 DNA: TGCAGTGCCCCTAGCGGGGGGGCTCCCTACAATGAGCAGTTCTTC. Protein: CSAPSGGAPYNEQFF. The chain employs TRBV20-1 and TRBJ2-1; TRBD2 matches 12 bases. Germline V CDR1 and CDR2: DFQATT, SNEGSKA (reference sequence). V lost 6 bases and J lost 2; bases outside the gene matches: 5. This CDR3 region has 15 residues.